The following is a T cell receptor beta chain sequence with its context. Its antigen target is currently unknown. The junction differs from germline at one of its ends, possibly a read error. The cohort was made up of 666 healthy bone marrow donors. Cohort members were all nominally healthy when sampled, although unrecorded immune exposures were likely present. The donor was CMV seropositive and belonged to the group of 250 to 300 seropositive cohort members. A peripheral blood sample was provided by each donor, and peripheral blood mononuclear cells were used for TCR beta sequencing. Genomic DNA extraction from the blood cell samples was performed with the Qiagen DNeasy Blood Extraction Kit. Including the terminal cysteine and phenylalanine, the CDR3 comprises 18 residues. Of all the DNA, just the CDR3 is kept, 54 bases in frame from base 1. According to the germline V gene (reference sequence), CDR1 reads SEHNR and CDR2 reads FQNEAQ.

The data derive from a study of cytomegalovirus exposure and HLA in healthy donors (dated by TCRdb to about 2017). With regard to the full study: An earlier analysis of a few hundred of the donors reported roughly 300 Gb of sequence data and some 110 million unique TCR beta sequences obtained from about 170 million T cells. Across approximately 420 genotyped donors of the cohort, an average of about 240,000 unique TCR beta nucleotide sequences per donor were sequenced, and roughly 18% of those sequences were non-productive. A later analysis re-analyzed previously published TCR beta repertoires from 660 or so donors and added high-resolution HLA genotyping to study TCR occurrence patterns. In the later analysis, no new phenotypic data were used to find candidate immune exposures; instead, reliance was placed on TCR beta sequences and their occurrence across donors. The study aimed to test whether cataloging public T cell receptors could reveal signatures of past pathogen exposure. Every discovery cohort repertoire had been produced on one sequencing platform. HLA typing covered class I and class II loci at four-digit resolution. An earlier analysis of fewer than 750 of the donors used high-throughput TCR beta sequencing to judge whether each TCR beta V gene segment behaved as functional or pseudogenic. An early release that covered several hundred HLA-typed donors contained approximately 300 gigabases of sequencing data and tens of millions of unique TCR sequences. The number of typed donors differed by locus: roughly 629-640 for A, B, C, DRB1 and DQB1; some 500 for DQA1; approximately 600 for DPA1; and around 490 for DPB1. Of the roughly 410 genotyped donors, 70% to 90% were placed in the genetic ancestry cluster associated with self-reported Caucasian donors. Along with the approximately 650-subject first cohort, a separate validation cohort of 120 different subjects was used. The T cell repertoires of 550 to 850 subjects were profiled by immunosequencing and related to cytomegalovirus serostatus. Four or five DR-DQ haplotypes were handled as single units for association and clustering because linkage in the cohort was strong. Donor age, sex, ethnicity and CMV serostatus were compiled alongside the repertoire data. To predict cytomegalovirus infection status, the study brought together high-throughput TCR immunosequencing, statistical association of individual TCRs with disease status, and machine learning. In a later genetic analysis, genome-wide SNP genotypes for about 65% of the 666 donors were used, and that subset was treated as a discovery cohort.

Overall study outcomes, separate from this receptor: A later genetic analysis reported fewer N-insertions in productive TCRs among donors in an Asian-associated ancestry cluster than the roughly 620-donor mean. When HLA alleles, especially DR and DQ, strongly co-occurred, attributing TCR associations to individual alleles was difficult. For the cohort, immune exposure information was limited to CMV serostatus. Because HLA typing was missing for some donors at each locus, association tests included only the typed subset. An association between a missense DCLRE1C variant and V-gene and J-gene trimming of TCR beta chains was found in a later genetic analysis and replicated in an independent cohort. In both the original and validation cohorts, the classifier was reported to diagnose cytomegalovirus status with high specificity and sensitivity. An earlier analysis of several hundred of the donors showed that most TCR beta V segments appeared in productive rearrangements either about 90% or about 30% of the time, which broadly matched IMGT annotations. In a later analysis, most CMV-associated TCR beta chains were found to appear HLA-restricted, with HLA associations seemingly driven largely by CMV exposure. Correlated functional status among segregating V segments might be attributable to linkage disequilibrium, but an unknown experimental factor could not be ruled out. According to the authors, the approach could potentially be generalized to other disease states and immunological phenotypes. In a later analysis, several top co-occurrence clusters were reported to appear linked to parvovirus B19, influenza, CMV and Epstein-Barr virus. A later analysis associated some 17,000 TCR beta sequences with specific HLA alleles at a false discovery rate of 0.05. Most TCR sequences were seen in very few donors, while some public TCRs were found in many individuals. The cohort was sequenced for TCR beta chains only, and without alpha or paired-chain data the features that could be detected were limited. A further reported finding was that TCR beta sequences accurately predicted the HLA-A and HLA-B alleles for most subjects in the first cohort. A cluster of highly shared sequence variants was judged likely to be a technical artifact of the sequencing pipeline. In a later analysis, TCR association rates were found to vary across HLA loci, with the most associated TCRs seen for DRB1 alleles and the fewest for HLA-C alleles. In a later analysis, HLA-associated TCR beta chains were found to be more clonally expanded and to have lower generation probabilities than equally common non-associated chains. Because counts were too low, about 18 rarely observed V segments, including chromosome 9 orphons, were excluded from the earlier analysis of several hundred of the donors. Presence/absence analyses assumed roughly uniform sequencing depth across donors, an assumption that may not hold. In vitro tests confirmed that three of the cytomegalovirus-associated TCR beta chains recognize cytomegalovirus antigens. In the study, approximately 150 TCR beta chains were listed as associated with cytomegalovirus. Some IMGT-functional V segments, including TRBV6-2 and TRBV6-3, could not be distinguished by the 87-base-pair reads and were therefore excluded.

Libraries were made using the immunoSEQ multiplex PCR assay. For the multiplex PCR, a mixture combining 60 forward primers for TCR Vbeta segments and 13 reverse primers for TCR Jbeta segments was used. Amplification of the CDR3 region of rearranged TCR beta genes was performed with a multiplex PCR assay on genomic DNA. The amplified TCR beta libraries were sequenced on the Illumina HiSeq System as 87-base-pair reads. Under the source paper's analysis protocol: A later analysis tallied tens of millions of unique TCR beta chains across the 610 or so repertoires, and approximately 11 million of those chains were shared by two or more donors. To remove PCR and sequencing errors, raw reads were error-corrected and collapsed into unique sequences using a nearest-neighbor algorithm that merged closely related sequences. Alignment of CDR3 sequences to IMGT reference sequences was used to assign V, D and J gene segments. For a sequence to be retained, at least a six-nucleotide match to both a V gene segment and a J gene segment was required. A rearrangement was called productive if the CDR3 had no stop codons and remained in frame with V and J, and every other rearrangement was called non-productive. CDR3 was defined according to IMGT convention as the region running from the second conserved V-encoded cysteine to the conserved J-encoded phenylalanine. Sequences without an unambiguous match to a single V gene segment were excluded from the earlier analysis of 450 to 650 of the donors. In an earlier analysis of approximately 610 of the donors, V segments were called functional above 56.7% productive rearrangements and were called segregating when the between-donor standard deviation exceeded 5%. A statistical classification framework was built to diagnose cytomegalovirus status from the catalog of TCR beta chain sequences. V and J gene assignment, in a later analysis, came from comparing TCR nucleotide sequences with IMGT/GENE-DB human TR gene sequences. In a later analysis, CDR3 sequences and most-parsimonious VDJ recombination scenarios were assigned using the TCRdist pipeline. A later analysis defined each TCR beta chain by its CDR3 amino acid sequence plus V-gene family, and excluded reads lacking a unique V-gene family. To address suspected cross-contamination and a sequencing artifact, a later analysis removed over 500 highly shared, low-generation-probability nucleotide sequences. In a later analysis, a clonal expansion index for each public chain was calculated from normalized within-repertoire ranks of inferred template counts. Generation probabilities in a later analysis came from a VDJ recombination model fitted to out-of-frame rearrangements, and those results were checked against IGoR. A later analysis scored TCR-TCR, TCR-HLA and TCR-CMV co-occurrence with hypergeometric tests, applying a repertoire-size bias correction to TCR pairs. A later analysis estimated false discovery rates by permuting HLA or CMV assignments 20 times. A later analysis grouped co-occurring TCRs with DBSCAN, adding TCRdist sequence similarity when clustering within HLA-allele-positive subsets. For co-occurrence clustering, repertoires with fewer than 30,000 or more than 120,000 public chains were excluded, along with five or six repertoires with anomalous nucleotide sharing. This is the immuneACCESS table as TCRdb keeps it, with only in-frame sequences that have V and J called. A part of the clones is gone; compared with another copy, unresolved V genes explain less than half, and the rest is unexplained. V and J calls and clone size are given by that table; D and trimming were obtained from the DNA. The sample records about 140,000 clones, around 85% of which are singletons. The ten largest make up roughly 4.5% of the sample.

The V gene is TRBV7-9 and the J gene is TRBJ2-7, and 14 bases in between align with TRBD2. The sample consisted of PBMCs. The receptor comes from a man aged 35 to 55 in good health and CMV-seropositive. The DNA is TGTTCCAGCAGCCCTGGGACTAGCGGGAGACCCTTCTCCTACGAGCAGTACTTC. This codes for CSSSPGTSGRPFSYEQYF.